A selection of T cell receptor beta chains follows, all from one sample in a study of blood T cell repertoires in COVID-19. Some clones are missing from TCRdb's copy, which holds only in-frame ones; the method was immunoSEQ multiplex PCR. The sample contains about 170,000 clones, 70% to 85% of which appear only once. Sequencing used peripheral blood. The origin of the receptors is a man of 80 years or more with COVID-19, enrolled during active disease. Each CDR3 is given with its conserved first and last residue. A D gene is named only where the DNA matches it firmly. Expanded clones are given a class, and other clones once, few, many or no size at all.

v_call	clone_size	d_call	j_call	cdr3_aa	cdr3_nt
TRBV3-1/TRBV3-2	NA	TRBD2	TRBJ2-5	CASSQWASGQETQYF	TGTGCCAGCAGCCAATGGGCTAGCGGACAAGAGACCCAGTACTTC
TRBV28	NA	TRBD1	TRBJ1-2	CASSRETGVGGYTF	TGTGCCAGCAGTAGAGAGACAGGGGTAGGTGGCTACACCTTC
TRBV4-2	NA	TRBD1	TRBJ1-2	CASSQGTGSYYGYTF	TGTGCCAGCAGCCAAGGGACAGGCTCTTACTATGGCTACACCTTC
TRBV7-9	NA	TRBD1	TRBJ2-3	CASSPTGQGTTDTQYF	TGTGCCAGCAGCCCTACCGGACAGGGTACCACAGATACGCAGTATTTT
TRBV5-1	NA	TRBD1	TRBJ1-6	CASSSGGTGSSYNSPLHF	TGCGCCAGCAGCTCCGGGGGGACAGGGAGCTCCTATAATTCACCCCTCCACTTT
TRBV19	few	TRBD2	TRBJ2-3	CASSLDGLAGPPGSTDTQYF	TGTGCCAGTAGTCTCGACGGGCTAGCGGGGCCCCCGGGAAGCACAGATACGCAGTATTTT
TRBV15	NA	NA	TRBJ1-4	CATSRDWDGAEGKEKLFF	TGTGCCACCAGCAGAGATTGGGACGGGGCGGAGGGAAAAGAAAAACTGTTTTTT
TRBV7-9	NA	NA	TRBJ2-3	CASSLAVGGPDTQYF	TGTGCCAGCAGCTTAGCGGTGGGGGGGCCAGATACGCAGTATTTT
TRBV6-5	NA	TRBD1	TRBJ1-2	CASGDRVTSYGYTF	TGTGCCAGCGGGGACAGGGTCACTTCGTATGGCTACACCTTC
TRBV2	NA	NA	TRBJ1-5	CASCASDRRNQPQHF	TGTGCCAGCTGTGCATCCGACAGGCGAAATCAGCCCCAGCATTTT
TRBV15	NA	TRBD2	TRBJ2-3	CATSRLAGGSTDTQYF	TGTGCCACCAGCAGACTAGCGGGGGGTAGCACAGATACGCAGTATTTT
TRBV4-1	once	TRBD1	TRBJ2-7	CASSQDRDRAYEQYF	TGCGCCAGCAGCCAAGATCGAGACAGGGCCTACGAGCAGTACTTC
TRBV19	NA	NA	TRBJ1-2	CASSSGRTNYGYTF	TGTGCCAGTAGTAGTGGCAGGACTAACTATGGCTACACCTTC
TRBV7-2	NA	TRBD1	TRBJ1-1	CASSVRGQNTEAFF	TGTGCCAGCAGCGTCAGGGGGCAAAACACTGAAGCTTTCTTT
TRBV19	few	TRBD1	TRBJ1-3	CASSFDRDPGNTIYF	TGTGCCAGTAGTTTCGACAGGGACCCTGGAAACACCATATATTTT
TRBV27	NA	NA	TRBJ1-5	CASRTESRGPQHF	TGTGCCAGCAGGACAGAGAGCAGGGGGCCCCAGCATTTT
TRBV5-1	few	NA	TRBJ1-2	CASSLAPGGDYGYTF	TGCGCCAGCAGCTTGGCTCCTGGGGGCGATTATGGCTACACCTTC
TRBV9	few	NA	TRBJ2-2	CASSSPGELFF	TGTGCCAGCAGCTCTCCCGGGGAGCTGTTTTTT
TRBV15	NA	NA	TRBJ2-3	CATSREGRSTDTQYF	TGTGCCACCAGCAGAGAGGGCAGGAGCACAGATACGCAGTATTTT
TRBV7-6	NA	NA	TRBJ1-5	CASSLAAGLNNQPQHF	TGTGCCAGCAGCTTAGCGGCGGGACTCAACAATCAGCCCCAGCATTTT
TRBV19	few	NA	TRBJ1-1	CASSTWISPGLMNTEAFF	TGTGCCAGTAGTACATGGATCTCGCCAGGGCTTATGAACACTGAAGCTTTCTTT
TRBV7-8	NA	TRBD1	TRBJ1-2	CASSPRTGGLDGYTF	TGTGCCAGCAGCCCAAGGACAGGGGGGCTTGATGGCTACACCTTC
TRBV6-2/TRBV6-3	once	TRBD2	TRBJ2-3	CASSYPPPGGGVSDTQYF	TGTGCCAGCAGTTACCCCCCCCCTGGCGGGGGAGTCTCAGATACGCAGTATTTT
TRBV7-2	NA	NA	TRBJ2-6	CASSLQGSSSGANVLTF	TGTGCCAGCAGCTTACAGGGCTCTTCATCTGGGGCCAACGTCCTGACTTTC
TRBV5-1	few	TRBD1	TRBJ1-2	CASSFTGEYGYTF	TGCGCCAGCAGCTTCACAGGGGAGTATGGCTACACCTTC
TRBV2	few	NA	TRBJ1-2	CASSEGQLYGYTF	TGTGCCAGCAGTGAGGGGCAGCTGTATGGCTACACCTTC
TRBV5-1	NA	NA	TRBJ1-1	CASSYGSGTEAFF	TGCGCCAGCAGCTATGGATCGGGCACTGAAGCTTTCTTT
TRBV5-1	NA	NA	TRBJ2-1	CASSVDPGNEQFF	TGCGCCAGCAGCGTAGACCCGGGGAATGAGCAGTTCTTC
TRBV10-3	NA	NA	TRBJ1-2	CAISPGQTYGYTF	TGTGCCATCAGCCCGGGACAAACCTATGGCTACACCTTC
TRBV4-1	NA	NA	TRBJ2-4	CASSQDLGLAKNIQYF	TGCGCCAGCAGCCAAGATCTGGGCTTAGCCAAAAACATTCAGTACTTC
TRBV18	NA	TRBD1	TRBJ2-7	CASSPVPGTGPYEQYF	TGTGCCAGCTCACCAGTTCCCGGGACAGGGCCCTACGAGCAGTACTTC
TRBV11-2	NA	TRBD2	TRBJ2-7	CASSFSGLNYEQYF	TGTGCCAGCAGCTTTTCGGGACTAAACTACGAGCAGTACTTC
TRBV4-3	NA	NA	TRBJ2-1	CASSLDRSCFF	TGCGCCAGCAGCCTAGACCGGTCGTGTTTCTTC
TRBV27	NA	TRBD1	TRBJ1-1	CASSSRQGGLHEAFF	TGTGCCAGCAGTTCCCGACAGGGTGGACTCCATGAAGCTTTCTTT
TRBV6-5	NA	TRBD1	TRBJ2-3	CASKGDRGWTDTQYF	TGTGCCAGCAAAGGGGACAGGGGTTGGACAGATACGCAGTATTTT
TRBV7-9	NA	NA	TRBJ2-1	CASSSPPSSYNEQFF	TGTGCCAGCAGTTCTCCCCCGAGCTCCTACAATGAGCAGTTCTTC
TRBV4-2	NA	TRBD2	TRBJ2-3	CASSPLAGGTDTQYF	TGTGCCAGCAGCCCACTAGCGGGGGGCACAGATACGCAGTATTTT
TRBV18	few	NA	TRBJ1-1	CASSPPGDRVDTEAFF	TGTGCCAGCTCACCACCAGGGGATCGGGTGGACACTGAAGCTTTCTTT
TRBV18	NA	NA	TRBJ1-6	CASSLGLLPNSPLHF	TGTGCCAGCTCACTAGGACTGCTGCCAAATTCACCCCTCCACTTT
TRBV29-1	NA	NA	TRBJ2-7	CSGLTGFEQYF	TGCAGCGGTCTAACAGGGTTCGAGCAGTACTTC
TRBV7-9	NA	NA	TRBJ1-5	CASSFSDQPQHF	TGTGCCAGCAGCTTTTCGGATCAGCCCCAGCATTTT
TRBV7-3	NA	NA	TRBJ2-2	CASSPRRGGAGTGELFF	TGTGCCAGCAGCCCCCGGAGGGGGGGGGCAGGTACCGGGGAGCTGTTTTTT
TRBV6-5	NA	NA	TRBJ2-1	CASSSVGGNSEQFF	TGTGCCAGCAGTTCTGTCGGGGGAAATAGTGAGCAGTTCTTC
TRBV7-3	few	NA	TRBJ1-2	CASSADRRGYTF	TGTGCCAGCAGCGCAGACAGGCGGGGCTACACCTTC
TRBV7-9	NA	NA	TRBJ1-2	CASSPTGHSYGYTF	TGTGCCAGCAGCCCGACTGGACACTCCTATGGCTACACCTTC
TRBV28	NA	NA	TRBJ1-2	CASSSTATASGYTF	TGTGCCAGCAGCTCGACAGCCACGGCATCCGGCTACACCTTC
TRBV18	NA	TRBD2	TRBJ2-6	CASSPRAGEGNVLTF	TGTGCCAGCTCACCAAGGGCGGGGGAAGGCAACGTCCTGACTTTC
TRBV11-3	NA	TRBD2	TRBJ2-1	CASSPMLAVPLNEQFF	TGTGCCAGCAGCCCGATGCTAGCGGTGCCGCTCAATGAGCAGTTCTTC
TRBV16	NA	NA	TRBJ1-1	CASSQTGGATEAFF	TGTGCCAGCAGCCAAACGGGGGGGGCCACTGAAGCTTTCTTT
TRBV7-8	NA	TRBD1	TRBJ1-5	CASSFSPGQGDQPQHF	TGTGCCAGCAGCTTTTCCCCGGGACAGGGTGATCAGCCCCAGCATTTT
TRBV3-1/TRBV3-2	once	NA	TRBJ2-7	CASSRSSYEQYF	TGTGCCAGCAGCCGGAGCTCCTACGAGCAGTACTTC
TRBV2	NA	NA	TRBJ2-5	CASSFEGGQETQYF	TGTGCCAGCAGTTTTGAGGGTGGGCAAGAGACCCAGTACTTC